This is a list of T cell receptor beta chains from one sample in a study of T cell clonotyping in hematopoietic cell transplantation. Clones were read by immunoSEQ multiplex PCR, and TCRdb kept only the in-frame ones, dropping some. The sample holds about 12,000 clones; roughly 83% are singletons and the top ten take 5.5% to 7.5%. The sample in question was PBMCs, obtained 100 days after allogeneic stem cell transplant. The receptors stem from a female patient aged 40-49 years who had an allogeneic stem cell transplant from a related donor, so T cells may come from the graft donor. Some clones in this sample may be carry-over from other donors' samples. CDR3s include the opening cysteine and the closing phenylalanine or tryptophan. D genes are given only for firm matches. Only some rows state a clone size, as once, few, many or a class for expanded clones.

. | . | TRBJ2-7 | TRBV27 | CASSGYPTEQYF | TGTGCCAGCAGCGGCTACCCCACCGAGCAGTACTTC
. | TRBD2 | TRBJ2-7 | TRBV5-4 | CASSSLIGRAYEQYF | TGTGCCAGCAGTTCCTTAATAGGGAGGGCCTACGAGCAGTACTTC
once | TRBD1 | TRBJ2-7 | TRBV7-2 | CASSPSLGTGSYEQYF | TGTGCCAGCAGCCCCTCCCTGGGGACAGGGTCCTACGAGCAGTACTTC
. | . | TRBJ2-1 | TRBV9 | CASSGTRVKEQFF | TGTGCCAGCAGCGGGACGCGAGTAAAAGAGCAGTTCTTC
. | TRBD1 | TRBJ2-7 | TRBV2 | CASSYPPDRESYEQYF | TGTGCCAGCAGTTACCCCCCGGACAGGGAGTCCTACGAGCAGTACTTC
. | . | TRBJ1-4 | TRBV30 | CAWSADVNEKLFF | TGTGCCTGGAGTGCAGACGTGAATGAAAAACTGTTTTTT
. | . | TRBJ1-1 | TRBV30 | CAWAGTRNTEAFF | TGTGCCTGGGCCGGGACACGGAACACTGAAGCTTTCTTT
. | . | TRBJ1-1 | TRBV29-1 | CSVKGPNTEAFF | TGCAGCGTTAAGGGGCCCAACACTGAAGCTTTCTTT
. | . | TRBJ2-1 | TRBV15 | CATSRDLGGLTYNEQFF | TGTGCCACCAGCAGAGATCTGGGCGGGCTCACCTACAATGAGCAGTTCTTC
. | . | TRBJ1-2 | TRBV4-1 | CASSQGVINYGYTF | TGCGCCAGCAGCCAAGGGGTAATTAACTATGGCTACACCTTC
. | . | TRBJ1-5 | TRBV25-1 | CASSEGRIYQPQHF | TGTGCCAGCAGTGAGGGACGGATTTATCAGCCCCAGCATTTT
. | TRBD1 | TRBJ1-1 | TRBV14 | CASSQEDRFAEAFF | TGTGCCAGCAGCCAAGAGGACAGGTTTGCTGAAGCTTTCTTT
. | . | TRBJ2-7 | TRBV28 | CASSLLGGDLYEQYF | TGTGCCAGCAGTTTATTGGGGGGCGATCTTTACGAGCAGTACTTC
. | . | TRBJ1-4 | TRBV29-1 | CSVERGEKLFF | TGCAGCGTTGAAAGAGGTGAAAAACTGTTTTTT
. | TRBD1 | TRBJ1-3 | TRBV5-6 | CASSLTPGQGLRNTIYF | TGTGCCAGCAGCTTGACCCCGGGACAGGGACTTCGAAACACCATATATTTT
. | . | TRBJ1-5 | TRBV27 | CASSPPGEPPQHF | TGTGCCAGCAGTCCACCGGGTGAGCCGCCCCAGCATTTT
. | . | TRBJ2-7 | TRBV7-2 | CASSLALGYEQYF | TGTGCCAGCAGCTTAGCCCTGGGGTACGAGCAGTACTTC
. | . | TRBJ1-3 | TRBV2 | CASKLSGAVSSGNTIYF | TGTGCCAGCAAACTATCAGGGGCGGTAAGCTCTGGAAACACCATATATTTT
. | . | TRBJ2-3 | TRBV5-1 | CASSLEVRTDTQYF | TGCGCCAGCAGCTTAGAGGTCCGCACAGATACGCAGTATTTT
. | . | TRBJ1-1 | TRBV6-6 | CASSYGAGILEAFF | TGTGCCAGCAGTTACGGGGCAGGGATCCTTGAAGCTTTCTTT
. | . | TRBJ2-7 | TRBV5-6 | CASSPPTATYEQYF | TGTGCCAGCAGCCCACCCACGGCAACCTACGAGCAGTACTTC
. | . | TRBJ2-5 | TRBV7-9 | CASSLAGERTYF | TGTGCCAGCAGCTTAGCGGGCGAGCGGACTTACTTC
. | TRBD2 | TRBJ2-7 | TRBV5-1 | CASSLALAGVGYEQYF | TGCGCCAGCAGCTTGGCACTAGCGGGAGTGGGCTACGAGCAGTACTTC
once | . | TRBJ2-3 | TRBV6-4 | CARVMRKETGTDTQYF | TGTGCCAGAGTTATGCGGAAAGAAACTGGCACAGATACGCAGTATTTT
. | . | TRBJ1-4 | TRBV11-2 | CASSLDRTNEKLFF | TGTGCCAGCAGCTTAGACAGAACTAATGAAAAACTGTTTTTT
. | . | TRBJ2-7 | TRBV2 | CASSEMRMTSYEQYF | TGTGCCAGCAGTGAAATGCGTATGACCTCCTACGAGCAGTACTTC
. | . | TRBJ2-7 | TRBV10-2 | CASSVGIEFEQYF | TGCGCCAGCAGTGTGGGGATCGAGTTCGAGCAGTACTTC
. | . | TRBJ1-1 | TRBV29-1 | CSVETGNEAFF | TGCAGCGTTGAAACAGGGAATGAAGCTTTCTTT